The 26 T cell receptor beta chains listed next were all sequenced from one sample in a study of early T cells in non-severe SARS-CoV-2 infection. Each CDR3 protein is one row after TCRdb ran MiXCR on the 5' RACE reads. Here the sample spans some 41,000 distinct CDR3 sequences, 5.8% being singletons. Material: whole blood. Receptors were obtained from an adult who was a healthcare worker with PCR-confirmed SARS-CoV-2 infection or an uninfected control (not recorded which).

The chain links TRBV20-1 to TRBJ2-7; 9 bases agree with TRBD1. V lost 5 bases to trimming and J lost 6 bases; unmatched junction nucleotides: 2. This CDR3 has 11 residues. CDR1 is DFQATT and CDR2 is SNEGSKA in the germline V gene (reference sequence). The CDR3: CSAGTGIEQYF. DNA of the CDR3: TGCAGTGCTGGGACAGGGATCGAGCAGTACTTC.

This sequence joins TRBV12-3 or TRBV12-4 and TRBJ2-7, with TRBD2 matching over 7 bases. The junction had 3 bases not matched to a gene; V was cut back by 6 bases and J by 7 bases. The CDR3 runs to 11 residues. CDR3 DNA: TGTGCCAGCAGAGTGGGGGGGGAGCAGTACTTC. It translates to CASRVGGEQYF.

V and J are TRBV3-1 and TRBJ2-5; no clear D gene. The CDR3 is 12 residues long. Germline V lookup: CDR1 LGHDT, CDR2 YNNKEL (reference sequence). Trimming removed 4 bases at V and 2 bases at J, with 5 bases between. The CDR3 is CASSRLQETQYF. In DNA, the CDR3 is TGTGCCAGCAGCCGGCTACAAGAGACCCAGTACTTC.

This clonotype occurred many times. The genes are TRBV12-3 or TRBV12-4 and TRBJ2-2, with a possible D match to TRBD1 (6 bases). The CDR3 is made up of 15 amino acids. Trimming removed 4 bases from V and 3 bases from J, with 12 bases in between. The chain's CDR3 is CASSSPDRHTGELFF. The CDR3 DNA reads as TGTGCCAGCAGTTCGCCCGACAGGCACACCGGGGAGCTGTTTTTT.

The gene calls are TRBV2 and TRBJ2-1; TRBD2 is a possible D gene (6 bases). Germline CDR1 reads SNHLY; CDR2 reads FYNNEI. There are 14 residues in the CDR3. Trimming left V 7 bases short and J 9 bases short, with 19 bases between. CDR3: CASKAGSRGGEQFF. The CDR3 DNA reads TGTGCCAGCAAAGCCGGGAGCCGGGGAGGTGAGCAGTTCTTC.

This clonotype was picked up many times. One junction end does not reproduce the germline sequence, and a read error may be involved. The chain couples TRBV30 to TRBJ1-6; possibly TRBD1 for D (6 bases). The CDR3 has 15 residues. Germline V lookup: CDR1 GTSNPN, CDR2 SVGIG (reference sequence). The chain's CDR3 is CAWTTGDFFNSPLHF. The CDR3 bases are TGTGCCTGGACGACAGGTGACTTCTTCAATTCACCCCTCCATTTT.

The sample holds many counts of this clonotype. The chain couples TRBV18 to TRBJ1-1; a possible D gene is TRBD1 (6 bases). Germline assignment: CDR1 KGHSH and CDR2 LQKENI. The CDR3 runs to 14 residues. Trimming cost V 2 bases and J 1 base, with 8 bases left between them. In DNA, the CDR3 is TGTGCCAGCTCACCAGAGGACAGGAACACTGAAGCTTTCTTT. Residues: CASSPEDRNTEAFF.

This clonotype was counted only a few times. CDR3 sequence reads: CASSLPGTGVTEAFF. The DNA for the CDR3 is TGTGCCAGCAGTTTACCCGGGACAGGGGTCACTGAAGCTTTCTTT. This sequence joins TRBV28 and TRBJ1-1; 10 bases agree with TRBD1. The CDR3 extends over 15 amino acids. The junction had 4 bases not matched to a gene; V was cut back by 2 bases and J by 4 bases. Germline CDR1 reads MDHEN; CDR2 reads SYDVKM.

This clonotype has at least ten counts. The V gene is TRBV6-2 or TRBV6-3, the J gene TRBJ2-2; D unresolved. The CDR3 length is 11 residues. In germline, CDR1 is MNHEY, CDR2 SVGEGT. V was trimmed by 5 bases and J by 8 bases, leaving 6 bases between them. CDR3 DNA: TGTGCCAGCAGTACCTGGGGGGAGCTGTTTTTT. Translation gives CASSTWGELFF.

This clonotype was counted ten times or more. The chain has TRBV5-4 and TRBJ2-7; D might be TRBD1 (6 bases). Germline V gene sequence: CDR1 SGHNT, CDR2 YYREEE (reference sequence). The V gene lost 0 bases and the J gene lost 1 base, with 14 bases spanning the gap. This CDR3 has 16 amino acids. CDR3 DNA sequence: TGTGCCAGCAGCTTGGTAGGCCGGGACATATCCTACGAGCAGTACTTC. Protein: CASSLVGRDISYEQYF.

V gene TRBV7-3 combines with J gene TRBJ2-3; 9 bases line up with TRBD1. Trimming took 5 bases from V and 5 from J; bases not matched to a gene: 8. Germline CDR1 and CDR2: SGHTA and FQGTGA. This CDR3 spans 15 amino acids. This CDR3 is CASSLSPGQGDTQYF. The CDR3 DNA sequence: TGTGCCAGCAGCCTCTCTCCGGGACAGGGAGATACGCAGTATTTT.

The chain is built from TRBV10-3 and TRBJ2-7; D uncertain. The CDR3 totals 12 residues. Trimming stripped 11 bases from V and 3 bases from J, with 14 bases between. Looked up from germline, CDR1 is ENHRY and CDR2 is SYGVKD. CDR3 in amino acids: CAAAPFSYEQYF. CDR3 nucleotides: TGTGCCGCCGCCCCGTTCAGCTACGAGCAGTACTTC.

This clonotype was seen many times. The gene calls are TRBV5-4 and TRBJ2-7; D is possibly TRBD1 or TRBD2 (5 bases each). The CDR3 consists of 15 residues. Trimming left V 1 base short and J 4 bases short, with 15 bases between. In germline, CDR1 is SGHNT, CDR2 YYREEE (reference sequence). The DNA of the CDR3 is TGTGCCAGCAGCTTGTGGGACCGCCCTTCATACGAGCAGTACTTC. Its translation: CASSLWDRPSYEQYF.

This clonotype was seen a handful of times. This CDR3 reads CASSMYGLQETQYF. As DNA, the CDR3 is TGTGCCAGTAGTATGTACGGCTTGCAAGAGACCCAGTACTTC. The J gene is TRBJ2-5, the V gene TRBV19, with no clear D. This CDR3 is built from 14 residues. Germline-derived CDR1 and CDR2 are LNHDA and SQIVND (reference sequence). Trimming pared 3 bases from V and 2 bases from J, leaving 10 bases between.

The sample holds many counts of this clonotype. V gene TRBV10-3 combines with J gene TRBJ2-7; 7 nucleotides line up with TRBD2. The J segment lost 0 bases and the V segment lost 10 bases, leaving 6 bases of the junction unmatched. The CDR3 runs 13 residues. In germline, CDR1 is ENHRY, CDR2 SYGVKD. CDR3 region: CATRDYSSYEQYF. The CDR3 region has the DNA TGTGCCACCCGGGACTATAGCTCCTACGAGCAGTACTTC.

This clonotype occurred many times. This sequence joins TRBV7-9 and TRBJ2-7; the D gene is possibly TRBD1 (9 bases). The CDR3 length is 17 residues. From germline, CDR1 is SEHNR and CDR2 FQNEAQ (reference sequence). Trimming cost V 5 bases and J 2 bases, with 22 bases left between them. CDR3 DNA sequence: TGTGCCAGCAGCGCCCGGGGGGGGACAGGGTATCCCTACGAGCAGTACTTC. The encoded protein is CASSARGGTGYPYEQYF. Full variable domain (remainder filled in from reference TRBV7-9 and TRBJ2-7): DTGVSQNPRHKITKRGQNVTFRCDPISEHNRLYWYRQTLGQGPEFLTYFQNEAQLEKSRLLSDRFSAERPKGSFSTLEIQRTEQGDSAMYLCASSARGGTGYPYEQYFGPGTRLTVT.

The chain has TRBV5-4 and TRBJ2-1, with D tentatively TRBD1 (6 bases). Germline-derived CDR1 and CDR2 are SGHNT and YYREEE (reference sequence). The V and J ends lost 7 bases and 6 bases respectively, with 11 bases between them. The CDR3 length is 12 residues. CDR3: CASGTGSNEQFF. Here the CDR3 DNA reads TGTGCCAGCGGCACAGGGAGCAATGAGCAGTTCTTC.

This clonotype was counted ten times or more. The V gene is TRBV30, the J gene TRBJ1-5; maybe TRBD1 (5 bases). The germline gives CDR1 GTSNPN, CDR2 SVGIG (reference sequence). The CDR3 sequence is 13 residues long. V lost 2 bases and J lost 5, with 10 bases in between. CDR3 amino acids: CAWSRGGDQPQHF. The DNA for the CDR3 is TGTGCCTGGAGTAGGGGAGGGGATCAGCCCCAGCATTTT.

The chain couples TRBV5-1 to TRBJ2-5; 7 bases fit TRBD2. V gave up 5 bases and J gave up 2 bases; unmatched junction bases: 6. Germline V lookup: CDR1 SGHRS, CDR2 YFSETQ. The CDR3 has 14 residues. CDR3 residues: CASSSRGLQETQYF. The CDR3, as DNA: TGCGCCAGCAGTTCCCGGGGACTACAAGAGACCCAGTACTTC.

This clonotype appeared many times. The chain recombines TRBV7-8 with TRBJ1-5; maybe TRBD1 (6 bases). Germline CDR1 SGHVS, CDR2 FQNEAQ. The CDR3 consists of 16 residues. With 2 bases removed from V and 0 bases from J, the gap between germline ends came to 11 bases. The CDR3 spells CASSLMDRYSNQPQHF. CDR3 DNA: TGTGCCAGCAGCTTAATGGACAGATATAGCAATCAGCCCCAGCATTTT.

The chain has TRBV20-1 and TRBJ2-1, with 12 positions matching TRBD2. CDR3 length: 17 residues. Germline values: CDR1 DFQATT, CDR2 SNEGSKA (reference sequence). V was pared by 3 bases and J by 0 bases, with 6 bases of the junction left unmatched. The DNA for the CDR3 is TGCAGTGCTAGGGCTAGCGGGAGGGTACCCTCCTACAATGAGCAGTTCTTC. Its translation: CSARASGRVPSYNEQFF.

This clonotype was detected many times. The genes are TRBV2 and TRBJ1-6; a weak D match, TRBD1 (6 bases). Germline CDR1 reads SNHLY; CDR2 reads FYNNEI. The ends were cut back, 2 bases at V and 6 bases at J, with 11 bases in the middle. This CDR3 region has 15 residues. The CDR3, as DNA: TGTGCCAGCAGTGAACAGGGGCCGACTAATTCACCCCTCCACTTT. Protein: CASSEQGPTNSPLHF.

The V and J genes are TRBV7-2 and TRBJ2-4, with D possibly being TRBD1 (6 bases). The CDR3 loop spans 16 amino acids. Trimming stripped 5 bases from V and 6 bases from J, with 20 bases between. Germline CDR1 SGHTA, CDR2 FQGNSA. The CDR3 nucleotides read TGTGCCAGCAGCCCCCGGGGATCCGAACAGGGAAACATTCAGTACTTC. It encodes CASSPRGSEQGNIQYF.

Ten or more counts support this clonotype. This chain links TRBV12-5 with TRBJ1-1, with D possibly matching TRBD1 (6 bases). Germline CDR1 LGHNT, CDR2 FRNRAP. Trimming removed 6 bases from V and 3 bases from J, with 14 bases in between. The length of the CDR3 is 14 residues. The CDR3 protein is CASGSGTIDTEAFF. The DNA of the CDR3 is TGTGCTAGTGGCTCCGGGACAATCGACACTGAAGCTTTCTTT.

This clonotype appeared many times. The CDR3 loop reads CASSPGMGDTQYF. Here the CDR3 DNA reads TGTGCCAGCTCACCTGGAATGGGGGATACGCAGTATTTT. The chain joins TRBV18 to TRBJ2-3; D remains unclear. CDR1 and CDR2 (germline): KGHSH, LQKENI. CDR3 length: 13 residues. V dropped 3 bases and J dropped 6 bases, with 10 bases sitting between them.

This sequence joins TRBV4-3 and TRBJ2-3; TRBD2 matches 9 bases. Per the germline V gene, CDR1 is LGHNA and CDR2 is YSLEER. The junction had 10 bases not matched to a gene; V was cut back by 4 bases and J by 8 bases. The length of the CDR3 is 15 residues. CDR3 bases: TGCGCCAGCAGCCCCGGACTAGCGACGCTAGGTACGCAGTATTTT. It translates to CASSPGLATLGTQYF.